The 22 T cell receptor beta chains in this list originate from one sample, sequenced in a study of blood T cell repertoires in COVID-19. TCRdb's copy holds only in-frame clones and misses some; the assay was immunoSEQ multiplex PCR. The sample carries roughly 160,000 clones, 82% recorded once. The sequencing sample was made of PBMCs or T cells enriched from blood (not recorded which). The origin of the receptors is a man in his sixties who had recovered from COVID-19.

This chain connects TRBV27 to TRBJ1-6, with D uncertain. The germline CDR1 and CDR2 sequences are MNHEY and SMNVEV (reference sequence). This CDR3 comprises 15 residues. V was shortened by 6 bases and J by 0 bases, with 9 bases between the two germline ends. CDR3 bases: TGTGCCAGCAGCACCCTTAGCTCCTATAATTCACCCCTCCACTTT. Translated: CASSTLSSYNSPLHF.

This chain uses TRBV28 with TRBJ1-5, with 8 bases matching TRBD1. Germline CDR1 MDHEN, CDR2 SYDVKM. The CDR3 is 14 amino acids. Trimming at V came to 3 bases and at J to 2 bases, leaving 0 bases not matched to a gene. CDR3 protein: CASSLTGGNQPQHF. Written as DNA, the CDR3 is TGTGCCAGCAGTTTGACAGGGGGCAATCAGCCCCAGCATTTT.

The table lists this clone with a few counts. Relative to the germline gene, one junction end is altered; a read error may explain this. CDR3 region: CASGFHDRSYSEQFF. Written as DNA, the CDR3 is TGTGCTAGTGGTTTCCACGACAGGTCCTACAGTGAGCAGTTCTTC. This rearrangement joins TRBV12-5 to TRBJ2-1, with a possible D match to TRBD1 (6 bases). CDR3 length: 15 residues. Germline CDR1 reads LGHNT; CDR2 reads FRNRAP.

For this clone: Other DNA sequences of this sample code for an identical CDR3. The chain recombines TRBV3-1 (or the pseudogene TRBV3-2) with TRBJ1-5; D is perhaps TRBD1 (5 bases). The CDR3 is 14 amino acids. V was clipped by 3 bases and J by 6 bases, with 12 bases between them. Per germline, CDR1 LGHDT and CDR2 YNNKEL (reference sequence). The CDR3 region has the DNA TGTGCCAGCAGCCAGGGGACCGGGGGTCAGCCCCAGCATTTT. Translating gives CASSQGTGGQPQHF.

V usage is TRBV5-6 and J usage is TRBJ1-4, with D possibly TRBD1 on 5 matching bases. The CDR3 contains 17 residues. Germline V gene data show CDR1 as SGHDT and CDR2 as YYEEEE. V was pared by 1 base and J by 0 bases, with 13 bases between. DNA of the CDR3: TGTGCCAGCAGCTTGTACCAGGGATTTTCAACTAATGAAAAACTGTTTTTT. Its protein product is CASSLYQGFSTNEKLFF.

This chain's CDR3 is CATHGSYNSPLHF. For the CDR3, the DNA is TGTGCCACCCACGGGTCCTATAATTCACCCCTCCACTTT. This rearrangement joins TRBV6-5 to TRBJ1-6; no firm D call. The V gene lost 10 bases and the J gene lost 1 base, with 8 bases spanning the gap. Germline values: CDR1 MNHEY, CDR2 SVGAGI. This CDR3 has 13 amino acids.

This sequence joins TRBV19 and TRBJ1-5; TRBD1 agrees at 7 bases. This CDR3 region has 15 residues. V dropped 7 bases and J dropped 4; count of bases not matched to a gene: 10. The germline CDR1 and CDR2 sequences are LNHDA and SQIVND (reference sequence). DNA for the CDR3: TGTGCCAGTACCTCCCCGGGACAGAGGAATCAGCCCCAGCATTTT. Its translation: CASTSPGQRNQPQHF.

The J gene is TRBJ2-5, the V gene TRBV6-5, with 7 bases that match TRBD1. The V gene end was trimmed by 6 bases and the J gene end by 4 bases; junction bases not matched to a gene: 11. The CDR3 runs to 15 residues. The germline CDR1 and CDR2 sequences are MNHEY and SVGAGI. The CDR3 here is CASRRDRRGLETQYF. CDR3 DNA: TGTGCCAGCAGAAGGGACAGAAGGGGGTTAGAGACCCAGTACTTC.

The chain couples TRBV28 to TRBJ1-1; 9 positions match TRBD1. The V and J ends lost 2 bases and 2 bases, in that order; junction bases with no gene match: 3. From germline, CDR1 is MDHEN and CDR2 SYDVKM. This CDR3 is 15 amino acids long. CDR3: CASSLRTGVNTEAFF. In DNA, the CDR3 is TGTGCCAGCAGTTTAAGGACAGGGGTTAACACTGAAGCTTTCTTT.

For the CDR3, the DNA is TGTGCCAGCAGCTTAGGGGCTAGCGGCTCCTACGAGCAGTACTTC. It specifies CASSLGASGSYEQYF. The V gene is TRBV11-3, the J gene TRBJ2-7, with TRBD2 matching over 7 bases. Germline CDR1 reads SGHNT; CDR2 reads YENEEA. The trim removed 1 base at V and 0 bases at J, leaving 3 bases unmatched. The CDR3 sequence is 15 residues long.

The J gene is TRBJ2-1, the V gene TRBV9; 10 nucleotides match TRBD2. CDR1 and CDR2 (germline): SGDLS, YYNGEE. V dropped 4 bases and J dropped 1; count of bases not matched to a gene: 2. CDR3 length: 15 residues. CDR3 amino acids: CASSLSGGSYNEQFF. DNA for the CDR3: TGTGCCAGCAGCCTTAGCGGGGGGTCCTACAATGAGCAGTTCTTC.

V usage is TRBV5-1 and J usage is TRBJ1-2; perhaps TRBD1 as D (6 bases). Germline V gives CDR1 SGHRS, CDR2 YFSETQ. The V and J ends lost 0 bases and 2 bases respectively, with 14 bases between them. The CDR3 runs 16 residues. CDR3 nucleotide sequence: TGCGCCAGCAGCTTGGATGGACAGAGTTTCAACTATGGCTACACCTTC. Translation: CASSLDGQSFNYGYTF.

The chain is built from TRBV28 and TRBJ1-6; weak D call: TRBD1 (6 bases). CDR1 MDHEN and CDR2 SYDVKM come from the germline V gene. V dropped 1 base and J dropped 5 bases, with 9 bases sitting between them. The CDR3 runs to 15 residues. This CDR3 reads CASSLLQGDNSPLHF. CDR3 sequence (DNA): TGTGCCAGCAGTTTATTACAGGGCGATAATTCACCCCTCCACTTT. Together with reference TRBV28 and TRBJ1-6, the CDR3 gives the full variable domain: DVKVTQSSRYLVKRTGEKVFLECVQDMDHENMFWYRQDPGLGLRLIYFSYDVKMKEKGDIPEGYSVSREKKERFSLILESASTNQTSMYLCASSLLQGDNSPLHFGNGTRLTVT.

For the CDR3, the DNA is TGTGCCACCAAGGCAGGGAGGAGTGGGGCCTATGGCTACACCTTC. This encodes CATKAGRSGAYGYTF. V and J are TRBV15 and TRBJ1-2; D perhaps matches TRBD1 (5 bases). Germline CDR1 LNHNV, CDR2 YYDKDF (reference sequence). Trimming stripped 7 bases from V and 4 bases from J, with 19 bases between. This CDR3 is 15 amino acids long.

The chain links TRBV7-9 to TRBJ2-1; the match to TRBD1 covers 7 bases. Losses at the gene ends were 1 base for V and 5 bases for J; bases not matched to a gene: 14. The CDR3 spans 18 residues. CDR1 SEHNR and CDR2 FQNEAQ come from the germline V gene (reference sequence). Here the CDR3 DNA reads TGTGCCAGCAGCTTAGACCGACAGGGTTTGCCCCTAAACAATGAGCAGTTCTTC. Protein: CASSLDRQGLPLNNEQFF.

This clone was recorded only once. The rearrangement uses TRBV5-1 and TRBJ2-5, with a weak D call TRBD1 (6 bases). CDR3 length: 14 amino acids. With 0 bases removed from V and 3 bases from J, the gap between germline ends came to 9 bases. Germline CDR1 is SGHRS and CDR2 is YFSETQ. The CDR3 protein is CASSLGQGKETQYF. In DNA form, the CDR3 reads TGCGCCAGCAGCTTGGGTCAGGGGAAAGAGACCCAGTACTTC. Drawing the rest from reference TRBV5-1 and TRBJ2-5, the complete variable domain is KAGVTQTPRYLIKTRGQQVTLSCSPISGHRSVSWYQQTPGQGLQFLFEYFSETQRNKGNFPGRFSGRQFSNSRSEMNVSTLELGDSALYLCASSLGQGKETQYFGPGTRLLVL.

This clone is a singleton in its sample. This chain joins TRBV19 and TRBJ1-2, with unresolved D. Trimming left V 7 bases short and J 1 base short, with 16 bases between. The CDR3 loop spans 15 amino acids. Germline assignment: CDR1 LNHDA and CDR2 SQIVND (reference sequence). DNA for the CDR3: TGTGCCAGTACCCCATCACTAGGCTATAACTATGGCTACACCTTC. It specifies CASTPSLGYNYGYTF.

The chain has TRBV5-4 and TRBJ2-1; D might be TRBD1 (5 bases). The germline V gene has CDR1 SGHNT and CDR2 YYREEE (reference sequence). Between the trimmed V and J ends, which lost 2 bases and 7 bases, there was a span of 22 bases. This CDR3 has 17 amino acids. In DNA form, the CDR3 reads TGTGCCAGCAGCTTCGGCCAGGGCAGAGCCAGTTTGAATGAGCAGTTCTTC. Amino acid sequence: CASSFGQGRASLNEQFF.

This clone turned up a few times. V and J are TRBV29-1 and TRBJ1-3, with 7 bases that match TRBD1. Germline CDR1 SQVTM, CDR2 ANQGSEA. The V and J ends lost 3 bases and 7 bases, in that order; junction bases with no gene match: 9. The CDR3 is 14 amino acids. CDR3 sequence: CSVDLGGLGNTIYF. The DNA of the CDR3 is TGCAGCGTTGATTTAGGGGGCTTAGGGAACACCATATATTTT.

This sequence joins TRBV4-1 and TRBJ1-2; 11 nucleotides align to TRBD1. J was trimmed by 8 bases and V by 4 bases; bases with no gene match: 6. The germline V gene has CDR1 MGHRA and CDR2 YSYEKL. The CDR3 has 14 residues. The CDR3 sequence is CASSLGQGAVGYTF. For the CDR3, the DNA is TGCGCCAGCAGCCTAGGACAGGGGGCTGTAGGCTACACCTTC.

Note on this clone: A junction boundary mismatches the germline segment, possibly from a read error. The CDR3 DNA sequence: TGTGCTAGCAGCCCCGGACTAGCGGGAGCAGATGAGCAGTTCTTC. Translated, it gives CASSPGLAGADEQFF. The chain links TRBV7-7 to TRBJ2-1, with TRBD2 identical over 13 bases. The germline gives CDR1 SSHAT, CDR2 FNYEAQ (reference sequence). The CDR3 extends over 15 amino acids.

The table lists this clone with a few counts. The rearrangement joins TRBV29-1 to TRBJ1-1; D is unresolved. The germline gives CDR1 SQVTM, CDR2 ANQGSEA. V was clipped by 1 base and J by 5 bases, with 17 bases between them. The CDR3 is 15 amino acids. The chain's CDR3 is CSVEVVRGGRTEAFF. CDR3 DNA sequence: TGCAGCGTTGAAGTGGTCCGCGGAGGGAGGACTGAAGCTTTCTTT.